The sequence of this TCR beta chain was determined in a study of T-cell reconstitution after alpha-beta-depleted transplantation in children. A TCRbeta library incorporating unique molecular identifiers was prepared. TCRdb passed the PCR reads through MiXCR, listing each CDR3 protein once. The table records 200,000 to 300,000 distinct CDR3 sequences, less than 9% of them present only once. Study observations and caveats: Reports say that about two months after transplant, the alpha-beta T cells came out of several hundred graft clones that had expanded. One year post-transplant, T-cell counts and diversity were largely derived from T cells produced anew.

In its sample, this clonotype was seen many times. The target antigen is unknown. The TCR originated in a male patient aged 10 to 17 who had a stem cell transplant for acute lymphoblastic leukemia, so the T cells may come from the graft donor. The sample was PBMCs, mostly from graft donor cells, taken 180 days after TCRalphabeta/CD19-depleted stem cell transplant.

CDR3 residues: CSARGYEQFF. For the CDR3, the DNA is TGCAGTGCTAGAGGGTATGAGCAGTTCTTC. The chain links TRBV20-1 to TRBJ2-1; D is unresolved. V was shortened by 1 base and J by 8 bases, with 3 bases between the two germline ends. The germline gives CDR1 DFQATT, CDR2 SNEGSKA (reference sequence). The CDR3 is 10 residues long.